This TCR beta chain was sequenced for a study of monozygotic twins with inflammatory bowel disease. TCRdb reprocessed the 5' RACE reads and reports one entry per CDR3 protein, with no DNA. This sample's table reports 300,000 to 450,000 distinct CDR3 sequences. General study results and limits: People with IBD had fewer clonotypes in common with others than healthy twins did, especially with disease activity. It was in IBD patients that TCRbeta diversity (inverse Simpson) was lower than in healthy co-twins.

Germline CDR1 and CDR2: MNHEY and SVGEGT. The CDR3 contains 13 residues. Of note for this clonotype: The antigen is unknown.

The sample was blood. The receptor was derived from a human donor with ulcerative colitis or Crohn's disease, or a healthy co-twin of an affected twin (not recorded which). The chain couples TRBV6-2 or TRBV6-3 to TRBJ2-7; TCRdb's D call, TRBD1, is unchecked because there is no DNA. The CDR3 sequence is CASSWGITYEQYF.